The clone carrying this TCR beta chain was observed a single time. The sample comes from a study of blood T cell repertoires in COVID-19. Study information: Collection of acute and convalescent COVID-19 samples took place in the United States, Italy and Spain. The cDNA or gDNA used as material had been derived from T cells, B-cell-depleted T cells, or PBMCs.

The CDR3 covers 15 residues. After removal of 5 bases from V and 7 bases from J, the junction contained 9 bases not matched to a gene. Per germline, CDR1 ENHRY and CDR2 SYGVKD. TCRdb's table, derived via immunoSEQ multiplex PCR, lists solely in-frame clones and lacks some. The data contain roughly 200,000 clones, 80% to 90% of them singletons. Adults between about 18 and 95 years of age took part from 20 to 25 US areas. The clonotype comes from a woman in her thirties or forties with acute COVID-19. Input material: PBMCs or T cells enriched from blood (not recorded which). The chain joins TRBV10-3 to TRBJ1-5, with 9 bases aligning to TRBD1. CDR3 amino acids: CAISTGGAKVQPQHF. CDR3 coding DNA: TGTGCCATCAGTACAGGGGGCGCGAAGGTCCAGCCCCAGCATTTT.